Shown below are 7 T cell receptor beta chains from a single sample sequenced in a study of control samples from healthy donors and cancer patients. Profiled with immunoSEQ multiplex PCR; TCRdb holds only in-frame clones, not every one. Of 150,000 to 200,000 clones listed, 92% are singletons. The sample was blood. These receptors were obtained from a woman in her twenties or thirties in good health.

The chain uses TRBV27 and TRBJ2-7, with D possibly TRBD1 on 6 matching bases. The germline CDR1 and CDR2 sequences are MNHEY and SMNVEV (reference sequence). The CDR3 extends over 14 amino acids. Deletions cut 8 bases from V and 2 bases from J, with 16 bases between. The CDR3 is CASGKGTTPYEQYF. In DNA form, the CDR3 reads TGTGCCAGCGGGAAGGGGACAACACCCTACGAGCAGTACTTC.

The rearrangement links TRBV12-3 or TRBV12-4 to TRBJ2-7; the D is unclear. The CDR3 is 12 amino acids. The germline V and J ends were trimmed by 2 bases and 2 bases, with 4 bases remaining between them. CDR3 sequence (DNA): TGTGCCAGCAGTTTATATACCTACGAGCAGTACTTC. The encoded protein is CASSLYTYEQYF.

This chain uses TRBV4-1 with TRBJ2-7, with no clear D. The CDR3 is 12 amino acids. The germline gives CDR1 MGHRA, CDR2 YSYEKL. Trimming shortened V by 0 bases and J by 3 bases, and 3 bases separated the two germline ends. CDR3 sequence reads: CASSQEDYEQYF. The CDR3 region has the DNA TGCGCCAGCAGCCAAGAGGACTACGAGCAGTACTTC.

The J gene is TRBJ2-2, the V gene TRBV6-2 or TRBV6-3; weak D call: TRBD2 (6 bases). The CDR3 has 14 amino acids. The V end was cut by 6 bases, the J end by 7 bases, with 15 bases between. Germline V lookup: CDR1 MNHEY, CDR2 SVGEGT. The CDR3: CASSPLRELGELFF. The CDR3, as DNA: TGTGCCAGCAGCCCTTTACGGGAGCTCGGGGAGCTGTTTTTT.

The chain is built from TRBV7-8 and TRBJ2-7; D is ambiguous. The CDR3 is 16 amino acids. Germline V lookup: CDR1 SGHVS, CDR2 FQNEAQ. The V and J ends lost 5 bases and 6 bases respectively, with 23 bases between them. CDR3 loop: CASSPTVEGKSSEQYF. The CDR3, as DNA: TGTGCCAGCAGCCCCACTGTGGAAGGAAAAAGTAGCGAGCAGTACTTC.

The chain recombines TRBV28 with TRBJ2-7, with a possible D match to TRBD1 (6 bases). Trimming cost V 5 bases and J 3 bases, with 14 bases left between them. Germline V gene lookup returns CDR1 MDHEN and CDR2 SYDVKM. CDR3 length equals 14 residues. CDR3 residues: CASSPRQVFYEQYF. CDR3 sequence (DNA): TGTGCCAGCAGTCCAAGACAGGTTTTCTACGAGCAGTACTTC.

V is TRBV24-1 and J is TRBJ2-1; TRBD2 matches 14 bases. Trimming removed 9 bases from V and 6 bases from J; junction bases left unmatched: 3. CDR3 length: 14 residues. Germline-derived CDR1 and CDR2 are KGHDR and SFDVKD. The DNA for the CDR3 is TGTGCCACCTCCGGACTAGCGGGGGGCAATGAGCAGTTCTTC. Its translation is CATSGLAGGNEQFF.